A single T cell receptor (beta chain) is shown here with its context. Enrolment of Seattle patients took place during active infection, and they were followed longitudinally. The data originate from a study of blood T cell repertoires in COVID-19. Study in general: The study drew acute and convalescent COVID-19 samples from the United States, Italy and Spain. Sample material is recorded as cDNA or gDNA derived from T cells, B-cell-depleted T cells, or PBMCs.

Libraries were prepared by immunoSEQ multiplex PCR; TCRdb keeps only in-frame clonotypes and omits some of them. This sample has 200,000 to 250,000 clones, with over 80% found just once. The source material was peripheral blood. The origin of this receptor is a woman in her twenties or thirties with COVID-19, enrolled during active disease.

This CDR3 is CASSVSLGGGEQFF. The CDR3 DNA sequence: TGTGCCAGCAGCGTATCTCTAGGCGGCGGTGAGCAGTTCTTC. This chain uses TRBV9 with TRBJ2-1; no definite D call. V gave up 1 base and J gave up 9 bases, with 14 bases separating them. The CDR3 has 14 residues. Germline CDR1 reads SGDLS; CDR2 reads YYNGEE.